Below are 10 T cell receptor beta chains sequenced from a single sample in a study of blood T cell repertoires in COVID-19. Using immunoSEQ multiplex PCR, the repertoire was profiled, and TCRdb retains in-frame clones only, with some absent. This table holds under 170,000 clones, around 85% found once. The sample taken for sequencing was peripheral blood. All receptors derive from a man in his 70s with acute or convalescent COVID-19.

The V gene is TRBV5-4, the J gene TRBJ2-5, with 9 bases that match TRBD1. This CDR3 region has 13 residues. CDR1 is SGHNT, CDR2 YYREEE, per germline (reference sequence). The V and J ends lost 2 bases and 12 bases, in that order; junction bases with no gene match: 8. CDR3 nucleotides: TGTGCCAGCAGCTTAGCCCCGGGGGACAGGGAGTACTTC. Protein sequence: CASSLAPGDREYF.

A note on this clone: This specimen includes other DNA sequences encoding the same CDR3. The chain recombines TRBV7-2 with TRBJ2-7; 9 nucleotides match TRBD2. Losses at the gene ends were 4 bases for V and 0 bases for J; bases not matched to a gene: 4. The CDR3 contains 15 residues. The V gene's germline CDR1 is SGHTA and CDR2 FQGNSA. CDR3 protein: CASSSGLAYSYEQYF. Written as DNA, the CDR3 is TGTGCCAGCAGCTCCGGACTAGCGTACTCCTACGAGCAGTACTTC.

V gene TRBV28 combines with J gene TRBJ1-5, with D possibly being TRBD1 (5 bases). The CDR3 runs to 15 residues. Germline values: CDR1 MDHEN, CDR2 SYDVKM. V lost 3 bases to trimming and J lost 1 base, with 10 bases between them. This CDR3 reads CASSLGQGSNQPQHF. The CDR3 DNA reads TGTGCCAGCAGTTTGGGGCAGGGAAGCAATCAGCCCCAGCATTTT.

The chain uses TRBV7-3 and TRBJ2-2; TRBD1 is a possible D gene (5 bases). The V end lost 1 base, the J end lost 0 bases, and 9 bases lay between the germline ends. Germline loops: CDR1 SGHTA, CDR2 FQGTGA. The CDR3 runs to 16 residues. The CDR3 DNA follows: TGTGCCAGCAGCTTAAGCGCAGGGCCGAACACCGGGGAGCTGTTTTTT. This translates into CASSLSAGPNTGELFF.

The CDR3 nucleotides are TGTGCCAGCAGCCTACAGGGTAACTATGGCTACACCTTC. Its translation: CASSLQGNYGYTF. This sequence joins TRBV5-6 and TRBJ1-2; a possible D gene is TRBD1 (6 bases). The CDR3 is 13 amino acids. The germline gives CDR1 SGHDT, CDR2 YYEEEE. V was pared by 4 bases and J by 1 base, with 8 bases between.

This clone was picked up one time. The J gene is TRBJ2-3, the V gene TRBV27; weak D call: TRBD2 (6 bases). The CDR3 length is 14 residues. Germline CDR1 MNHEY, CDR2 SMNVEV (reference sequence). Trimming pared 4 bases from V and 3 bases from J, leaving 11 bases between. CDR3 sequence (DNA): TGTGCCAGCAGTTACGCGGGGAATACAGATACGCAGTATTTT. Its protein product is CASSYAGNTDTQYF.

The chain has TRBV4-1 and TRBJ1-2, with a tentative D call TRBD1 (5 bases). With 0 bases removed from V and 3 bases from J, the gap between germline ends came to 11 bases. The CDR3 is 15 amino acids. Germline CDR1 MGHRA, CDR2 YSYEKL. The CDR3 here is CASSQEGDGDYGYTF. The CDR3 bases are TGCGCCAGCAGCCAAGAAGGGGATGGGGACTATGGCTACACCTTC.

This chain connects TRBV19 to TRBJ2-1, with 8 bases aligning to TRBD2. Trimming cost V 5 bases and J 6 bases; bases outside gene matches: 12. The CDR3 totals 16 residues. Germline CDR1 LNHDA, CDR2 SQIVND (reference sequence). In DNA, the CDR3 is TGTGCCAGTAGTTTGACCGGGACTAGAGGGAGCAATGAGCAGTTCTTC. Translation: CASSLTGTRGSNEQFF.

This sequence joins TRBV4-2 and TRBJ2-5, with a possible D match to TRBD2 (6 bases). V was pared by 4 bases and J by 5 bases, with 14 bases between. The CDR3 totals 14 residues. In germline, CDR1 is LGHNA, CDR2 YNFKEQ. The CDR3: CASSPLPRGETQYF. The CDR3 nucleotides read TGTGCCAGCAGCCCACTACCCCGGGGGGAGACCCAGTACTTC.

The chain has TRBV27 and TRBJ1-6, with 7 bases lining up with TRBD1. Germline V gene data show CDR1 as MNHEY and CDR2 as SMNVEV (reference sequence). CDR3 size: 15 residues. J was trimmed by 7 bases and V by 6 bases; bases with no gene match: 9. CDR3 sequence reads: CASRQGAGGNSPLHF. For the CDR3, the DNA is TGTGCCAGCAGACAAGGGGCAGGGGGGAATTCACCCCTCCACTTT.